This is a list of T cell receptor beta chains from one sample in a study of blood T cell repertoires in COVID-19. Data came from immunoSEQ multiplex PCR; TCRdb stores just in-frame clones and leaves some out. The repertoire holds 130,000 or so clones, with approximately 84% as singletons. Sequenced: peripheral blood. Every receptor here comes from a woman aged 55-70 years with acute or convalescent COVID-19. Both conserved end residues are part of each CDR3. A D gene is named only where the DNA matches it firmly. Clone size is given for some rows only: seen once, a few or many times, or a class if the clone is expanded.

J | size | V | D | DNA | CDR3
TRBJ2-3 | few | TRBV12-5 | . | TGTGCTAGTGGTTTGCAGGGAACGTTTAGTACGCAGTATTTT | CASGLQGTFSTQYF
TRBJ1-2 | few | TRBV29-1 | TRBD1 | TGCAGCGTTGGGGAGACAGGGTTCCATGGCTACACCTTC | CSVGETGFHGYTF
TRBJ1-2 | once | TRBV5-4 | TRBD1 | TGTGCCAGCAGCTTGGCCGGGACAGGGAACTATGGCTACACCTTC | CASSLAGTGNYGYTF
TRBJ1-6 | . | TRBV5-4 | . | TGTGCCAGCAGCCCACGGGGCTCCTATAATTCACCCCTCCACTTT | CASSPRGSYNSPLHF
TRBJ1-5 | . | TRBV3-1/TRBV3-2 | . | TGTGCCAGCAGCCAAGGGGGACGGGGGGCTAGCAATCAGCCCCAGCATTTT | CASSQGGRGASNQPQHF
TRBJ1-2 | . | TRBV18 | . | TGTGCCAGCTCACCTTCGACAGACAACTATGGCTACACCTTC | CASSPSTDNYGYTF
TRBJ2-1 | . | TRBV11-2 | . | TGTGCCAGCAGCTTAGTGCCCGTCCGGGGGGCCCTGCAGTTCTTC | CASSLVPVRGALQFF
TRBJ1-6 | . | TRBV27 | . | TGTGCCAGCAGTTTATCGCAGGGTAACAATTCACCCCTCCACTTT | CASSLSQGNNSPLHF
TRBJ1-2 | . | TRBV6-1 | . | TGTGCCAGCAGTGAAATAGTCTCTAACTATGGCTACACCTTC | CASSEIVSNYGYTF
TRBJ1-1 | . | TRBV18 | TRBD1 | TGTGCCAGCTCACCCACAGGGGGGTGGACTGAAGCTTTCTTT | CASSPTGGWTEAFF
TRBJ1-2 | . | TRBV7-9 | TRBD1 | TGTGCCAGCACGACCCGGACAGGGGGCGTGGGTGGCTACACCTTC | CASTTRTGGVGGYTF
TRBJ1-1 | . | TRBV24-1 | . | TGTGCCACCAGTGATGGAGGGAGGTCGTCTGAAGCTTTCTTT | CATSDGGRSSEAFF
TRBJ1-5 | few | TRBV3-1/TRBV3-2 | . | TGTGCCAGCAGCCAGTGGCAGGGCGGTCAGCCCCAGCATTTT | CASSQWQGGQPQHF
TRBJ1-1 | . | TRBV5-1 | TRBD1 | TGCGCCAGCAGCTTGACTTACTCAGGGGGCACTGAAGCTTTCTTT | CASSLTYSGGTEAFF
TRBJ2-7 | . | TRBV18 | . | TGTGCCAGCTCATCGGGACTCTACGAGCAGTACTTC | CASSSGLYEQYF
TRBJ1-4 | few | TRBV19 | . | TGTGCCAGTAGTTCCCCAACGGATGAAAAACTGTTTTTT | CASSSPTDEKLFF
TRBJ1-2 | . | TRBV3-1/TRBV3-2 | . | TGTGCCAGCAGCCCCTCGGCGGGTTTCTATGGCTACACCTTC | CASSPSAGFYGYTF
TRBJ2-2 | . | TRBV19 | TRBD1 | TGTGCCAGTAGTATACAACATTTTTCGACAGGGAAAACCGGGGAGCTGTTTTTT | CASSIQHFSTGKTGELFF
TRBJ1-5 | . | TRBV27 | TRBD1 | TGTGCCAGTAGTCTCACAGGGGCCCCTCAGCCCCAGCATTTT | CASSLTGAPQPQHF
TRBJ2-2 | . | TRBV12-3/TRBV12-4 | . | TGTGCCAGCAGTCTTAACAGGGTGCGGGAGCTGTTTTTT | CASSLNRVRELFF
TRBJ2-5 | once | TRBV5-1 | . | TGCGCCAGCTATTCACGGGGGGCGGAGACCCAGTACTTC | CASYSRGAETQYF
TRBJ2-5 | . | TRBV5-5 | . | TGTGCCAGCAGTTCACAGACGCAAGAGACCCAGTACTTC | CASSSQTQETQYF
TRBJ1-2 | . | TRBV21-1 | . | TGTGCCAGCAGCGTGGAACAGGATATTTATGGCTACACCTTC | CASSVEQDIYGYTF
TRBJ1-2 | once | TRBV27 | . | TGTGCCAGCCGTAACAGGGAGCCTTACTATGGCTACACCTTC | CASRNREPYYGYTF
TRBJ1-4 | . | TRBV3-1/TRBV3-2 | TRBD1 | TGTGCCAGCAGCCAAGATCGGGGGACAGGGGCGGGTGAAAAACTGTTTTTT | CASSQDRGTGAGEKLFF
TRBJ2-1 | . | TRBV6-6 | TRBD2 | TGTGCCAGCAGTTACGGGCCTAGCGGGGGGCCCAATGAGCAGTTCTTC | CASSYGPSGGPNEQFF
TRBJ2-5 | . | TRBV5-1 | . | TGCGCCAGCAGCTTAACAGGAAGAGAGACCCAGTACTTC | CASSLTGRETQYF
TRBJ1-1 | once | TRBV10-3 | . | TGTGCCATCAGTACACAGGGGAACACTGAAGCTTTCTTT | CAISTQGNTEAFF
TRBJ2-3 | . | TRBV9 | TRBD1 | TGTGCCAGCAGCGTAGAAGGACAGGGGGCAGGCACAGATACGCAGTATTTT | CASSVEGQGAGTDTQYF
TRBJ1-2 | . | TRBV5-6 | . | TGTGCCAGCAGCTCCGGGGTATATGGCTACACCTTC | CASSSGVYGYTF
TRBJ2-7 | . | TRBV5-4 | . | TGTGCCAGCAGCTTGGTTCAAGCAGGGATCAACGAGCAGTACTTC | CASSLVQAGINEQYF
TRBJ1-5 | . | TRBV20-1 | . | TGCAGTGCTAGTCCGGGTACGGGGAATCAGCCCCAGCATTTT | CSASPGTGNQPQHF